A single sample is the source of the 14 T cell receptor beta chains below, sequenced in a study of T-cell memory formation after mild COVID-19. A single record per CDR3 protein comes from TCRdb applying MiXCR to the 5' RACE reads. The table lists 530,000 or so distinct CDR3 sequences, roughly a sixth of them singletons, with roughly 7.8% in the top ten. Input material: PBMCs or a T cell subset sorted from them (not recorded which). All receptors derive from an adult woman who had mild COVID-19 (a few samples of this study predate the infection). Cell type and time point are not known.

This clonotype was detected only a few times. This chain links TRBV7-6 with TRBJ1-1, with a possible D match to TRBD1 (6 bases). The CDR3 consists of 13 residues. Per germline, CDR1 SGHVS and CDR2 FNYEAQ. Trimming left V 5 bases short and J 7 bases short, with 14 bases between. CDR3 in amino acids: CASSTRGASEAFF. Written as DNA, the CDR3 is TGTGCCAGCAGCACGCGGGGGGCAAGTGAAGCTTTCTTT.

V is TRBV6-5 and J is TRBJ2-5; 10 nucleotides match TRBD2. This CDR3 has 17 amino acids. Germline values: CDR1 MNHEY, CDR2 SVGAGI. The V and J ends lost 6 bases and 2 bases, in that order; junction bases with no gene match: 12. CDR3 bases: TGTGCCAGCAGCTACCGTGGTAGCGGGAGGAGACAAGAGACCCAGTACTTC. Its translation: CASSYRGSGRRQETQYF.

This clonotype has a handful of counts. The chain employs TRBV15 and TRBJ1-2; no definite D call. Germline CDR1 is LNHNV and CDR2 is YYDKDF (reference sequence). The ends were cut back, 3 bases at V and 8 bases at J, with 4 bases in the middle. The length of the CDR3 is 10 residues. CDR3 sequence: CATSSSGYTF. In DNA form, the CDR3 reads TGTGCCACCAGCAGTTCGGGCTACACCTTC.

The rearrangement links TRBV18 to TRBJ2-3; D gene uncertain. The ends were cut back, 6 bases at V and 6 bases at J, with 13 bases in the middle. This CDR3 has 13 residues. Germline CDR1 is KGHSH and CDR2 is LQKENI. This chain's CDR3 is CASSATPVDTQYF. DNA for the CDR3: TGTGCCAGCTCCGCAACACCGGTGGATACGCAGTATTTT.

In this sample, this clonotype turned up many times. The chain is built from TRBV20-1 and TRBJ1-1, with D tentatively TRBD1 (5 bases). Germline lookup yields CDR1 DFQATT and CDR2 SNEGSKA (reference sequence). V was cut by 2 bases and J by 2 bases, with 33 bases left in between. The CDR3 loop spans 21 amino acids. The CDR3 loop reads CSARKRRGGSGEGERNTEAFF. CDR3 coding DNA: TGCAGTGCTAGAAAAAGGAGAGGAGGTTCGGGGGAGGGTGAGAGAAACACTGAAGCTTTCTTT.

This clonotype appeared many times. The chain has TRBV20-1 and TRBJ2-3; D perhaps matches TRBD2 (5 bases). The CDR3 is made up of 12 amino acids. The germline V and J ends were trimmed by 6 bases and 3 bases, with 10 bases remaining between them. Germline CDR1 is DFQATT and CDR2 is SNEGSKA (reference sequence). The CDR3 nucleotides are TGCAGTGCCCCGGGAAGGACAGATACGCAGTATTTT. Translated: CSAPGRTDTQYF.

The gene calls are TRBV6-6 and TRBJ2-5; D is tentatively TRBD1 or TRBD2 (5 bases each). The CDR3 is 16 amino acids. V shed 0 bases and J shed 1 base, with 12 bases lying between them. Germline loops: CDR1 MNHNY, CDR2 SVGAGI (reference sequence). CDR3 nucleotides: TGTGCCAGCAGTTACTCGGGGGTTGGGGGCCAAGAGACCCAGTACTTC. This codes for CASSYSGVGGQETQYF.

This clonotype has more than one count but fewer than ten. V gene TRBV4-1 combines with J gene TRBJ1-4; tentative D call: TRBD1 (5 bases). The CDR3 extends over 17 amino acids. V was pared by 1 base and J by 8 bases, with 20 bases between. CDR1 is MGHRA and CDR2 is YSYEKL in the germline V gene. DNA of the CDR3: TGCGCCAGCAGCCAAGTGGGTAGAAAGGGGTCACGAGAAAAACTGTTTTTT. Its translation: CASSQVGRKGSREKLFF.

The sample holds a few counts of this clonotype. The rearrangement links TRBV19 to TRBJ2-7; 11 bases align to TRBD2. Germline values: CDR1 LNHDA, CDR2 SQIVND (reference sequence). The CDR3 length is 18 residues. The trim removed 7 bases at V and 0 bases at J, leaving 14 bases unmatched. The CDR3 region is CASNSSGTSGICSYEQYF. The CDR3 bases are TGTGCCAGTAACTCATCCGGGACTAGCGGTATATGCTCCTACGAGCAGTACTTC.

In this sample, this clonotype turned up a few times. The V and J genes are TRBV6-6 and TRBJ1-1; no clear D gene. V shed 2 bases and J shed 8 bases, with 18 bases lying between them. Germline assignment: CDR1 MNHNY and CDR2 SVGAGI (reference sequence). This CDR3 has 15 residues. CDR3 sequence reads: CASSYAPPLEPEAFF. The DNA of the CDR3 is TGTGCCAGCAGTTACGCCCCTCCACTAGAGCCGGAAGCTTTCTTT.

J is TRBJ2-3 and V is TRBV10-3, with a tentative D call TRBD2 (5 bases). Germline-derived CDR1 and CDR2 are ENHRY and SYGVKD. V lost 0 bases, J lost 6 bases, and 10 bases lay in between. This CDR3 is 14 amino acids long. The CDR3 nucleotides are TGTGCCATCAGTGAGTCTGCTAGCAGGGATACGCAGTATTTT. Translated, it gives CAISESASRDTQYF.

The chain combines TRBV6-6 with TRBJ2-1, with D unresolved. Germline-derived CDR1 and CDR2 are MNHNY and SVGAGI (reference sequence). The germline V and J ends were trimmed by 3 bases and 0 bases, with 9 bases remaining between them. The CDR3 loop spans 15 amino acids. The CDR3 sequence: CASSYELSSYNEQFF. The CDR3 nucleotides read TGTGCCAGCAGTTATGAATTGAGCTCCTACAATGAGCAGTTCTTC.

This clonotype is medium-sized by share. The chain's CDR3 is CASSIDPNRAVNSEYF. DNA of the CDR3: TGTGCCAGCAGTATTGATCCCAACAGGGCGGTGAACTCGGAGTACTTC. The chain joins TRBV27 to TRBJ2-7; D may be TRBD1 (6 bases). With 5 bases removed from V and 11 bases from J, the gap between germline ends came to 28 bases. Per the germline V gene, CDR1 is MNHEY and CDR2 is SMNVEV (reference sequence). CDR3 length: 16 residues.

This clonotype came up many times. This chain's CDR3 is CASIAGAAGPSTDTQYF. CDR3 DNA: TGTGCCAGCATCGCCGGAGCGGCGGGCCCTAGCACAGATACGCAGTATTTT. The V call is TRBV13, the J call TRBJ2-3, with TRBD2 as a possible D gene (5 bases). Trimming cost V 7 bases and J 0 bases, with 20 bases left between them. The CDR3 loop spans 17 amino acids. Germline lookup yields CDR1 PRHDT and CDR2 FYEKMQ (reference sequence).